This T cell receptor beta chain appears in the sequencing data of a study of beta chain features in type 1 diabetes. Study-level findings and limits: For type 1 diabetes patients, VDJ junctions showed fewer insertions and more deletions.

As to this clone: Its antigen is not identified.

CDR1 is MNHEY and CDR2 is SMNVEV in the germline V gene (reference sequence). The CDR3 has 15 amino acids. V was cut by 0 bases and J by 0 bases, with 7 bases left in between. Reverse transcribing all isolated RNA meant expressed TCRB transcripts were sequenced. Only in-frame clones appear in the TCRdb table, and some are missing; sequencing was by immunoSEQ multiplex PCR. The sample yields under 450,000 clones, approximately 13% seen once. Sequenced material: naive CD4+ T cells from blood. This receptor was obtained from a man aged 25-45 years in good health. The chain carries TRBV27 and TRBJ2-3; a possible D gene is TRBD1 (5 bases). The CDR3: CASSLSRQSTDTQYF. The CDR3 coding sequence is TGTGCCAGCAGTTTATCGAGACAGAGCACAGATACGCAGTATTTT.